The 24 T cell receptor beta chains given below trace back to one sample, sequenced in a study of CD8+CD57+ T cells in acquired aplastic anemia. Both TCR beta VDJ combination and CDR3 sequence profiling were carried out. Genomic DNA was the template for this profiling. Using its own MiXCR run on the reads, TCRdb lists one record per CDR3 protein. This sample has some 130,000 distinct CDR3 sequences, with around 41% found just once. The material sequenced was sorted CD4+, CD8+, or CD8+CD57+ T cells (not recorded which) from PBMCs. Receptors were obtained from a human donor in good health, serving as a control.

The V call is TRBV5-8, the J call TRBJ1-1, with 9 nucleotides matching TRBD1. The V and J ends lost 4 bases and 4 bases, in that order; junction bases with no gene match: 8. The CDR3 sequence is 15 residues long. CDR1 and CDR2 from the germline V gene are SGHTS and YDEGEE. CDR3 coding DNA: TGTGCCAGCAGCCCTAGGACAGGGGAGGGCACTGAAGCTTTCTTT. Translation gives CASSPRTGEGTEAFF.

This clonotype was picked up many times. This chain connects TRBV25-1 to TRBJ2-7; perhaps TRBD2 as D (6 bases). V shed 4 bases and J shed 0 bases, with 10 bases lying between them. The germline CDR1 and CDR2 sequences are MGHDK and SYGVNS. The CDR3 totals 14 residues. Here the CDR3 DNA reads TGTGCCAGCAGTGGGGGGGAAAGCTCCTACGAGCAGTACTTC. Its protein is CASSGGESSYEQYF.

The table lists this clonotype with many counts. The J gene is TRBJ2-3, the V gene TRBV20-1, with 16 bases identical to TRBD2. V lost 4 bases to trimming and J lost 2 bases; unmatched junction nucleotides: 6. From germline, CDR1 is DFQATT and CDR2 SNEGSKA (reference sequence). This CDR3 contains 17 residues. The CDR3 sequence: CSATRGLAGGTTDTQYF. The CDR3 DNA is TGCAGTGCTACCCGGGGACTAGCGGGAGGGACCACAGATACGCAGTATTTT.

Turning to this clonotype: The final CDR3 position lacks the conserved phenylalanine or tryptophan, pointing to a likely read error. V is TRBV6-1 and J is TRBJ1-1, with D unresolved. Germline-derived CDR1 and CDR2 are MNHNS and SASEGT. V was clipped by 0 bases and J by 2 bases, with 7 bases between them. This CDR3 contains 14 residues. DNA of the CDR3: TGTGCCAGCAGTGAAGCGCCCGGAAACACTGAAGCTTTCTCT. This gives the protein CASSEAPGNTEAFS.

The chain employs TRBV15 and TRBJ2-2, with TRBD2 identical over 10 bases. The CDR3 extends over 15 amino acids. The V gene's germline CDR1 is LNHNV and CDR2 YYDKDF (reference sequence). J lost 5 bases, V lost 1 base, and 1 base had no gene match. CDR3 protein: CATSRGTSGTGELFF. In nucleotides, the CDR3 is TGTGCCACCAGCAGAGGGACTAGCGGAACCGGGGAGCTGTTTTTT.

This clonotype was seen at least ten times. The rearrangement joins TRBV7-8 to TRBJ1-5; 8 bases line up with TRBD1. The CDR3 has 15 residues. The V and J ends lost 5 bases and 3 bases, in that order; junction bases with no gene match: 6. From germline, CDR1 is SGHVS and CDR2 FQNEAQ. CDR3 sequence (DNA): TGTGCCAGCAGCCCCCGGACAGGGTACAATCAGCCCCAGCATTTT. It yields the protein CASSPRTGYNQPQHF.

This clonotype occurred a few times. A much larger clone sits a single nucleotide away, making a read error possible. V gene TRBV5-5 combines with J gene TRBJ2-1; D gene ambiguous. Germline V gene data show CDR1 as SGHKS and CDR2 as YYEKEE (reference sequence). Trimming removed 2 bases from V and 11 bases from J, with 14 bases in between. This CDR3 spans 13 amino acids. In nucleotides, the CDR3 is TGTGCCAGCAGCTTCTCTGGCCCGGCAAAGCAGTTCTTC. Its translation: CASSFSGPAKQFF.

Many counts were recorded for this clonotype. Here the CDR3 DNA reads TGTGCCAGCAGCGCCGGGAAGGGGATCAGCACAGATACGCAGTATTTT. Its translation: CASSAGKGISTDTQYF. This chain joins TRBV9 and TRBJ2-3; D possibly uses TRBD1 or TRBD2 (5 bases each). There are 16 residues in the CDR3. The germline V gene has CDR1 SGDLS and CDR2 YYNGEE. V lost 3 bases and J 0 bases, leaving 14 bases between the germline ends.

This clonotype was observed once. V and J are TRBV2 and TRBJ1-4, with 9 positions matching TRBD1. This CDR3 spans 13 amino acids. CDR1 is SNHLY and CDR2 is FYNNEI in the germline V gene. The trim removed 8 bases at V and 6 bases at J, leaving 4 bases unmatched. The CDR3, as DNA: TGTGCCAGCTCCCGGGACAGGGATGAAAAACTGTTTTTT. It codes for CASSRDRDEKLFF.

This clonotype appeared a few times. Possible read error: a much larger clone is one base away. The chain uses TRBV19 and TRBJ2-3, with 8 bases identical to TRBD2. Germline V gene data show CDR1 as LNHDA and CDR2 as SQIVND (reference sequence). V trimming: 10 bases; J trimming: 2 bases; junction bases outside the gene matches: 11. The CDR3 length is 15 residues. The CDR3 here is CATTASGGNTDTQYF. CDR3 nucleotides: TGTGCCACTACCGCCAGCGGGGGCAACACAGATACGCAGTATTTT.

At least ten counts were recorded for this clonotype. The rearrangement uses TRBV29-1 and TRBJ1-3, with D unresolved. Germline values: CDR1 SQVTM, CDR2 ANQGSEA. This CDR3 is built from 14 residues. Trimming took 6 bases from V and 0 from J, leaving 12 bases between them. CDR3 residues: CSVLTTYSGNTIYF. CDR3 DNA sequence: TGCAGCGTCCTGACGACGTACTCTGGAAACACCATATATTTT.

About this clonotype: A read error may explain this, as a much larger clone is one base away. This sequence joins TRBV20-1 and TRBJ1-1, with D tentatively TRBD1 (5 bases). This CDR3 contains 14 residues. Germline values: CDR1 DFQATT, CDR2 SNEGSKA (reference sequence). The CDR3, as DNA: TGCGGTGCCCCGACCGTAAGGGGAGACACTGAAGCTTTCTTT. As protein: CGAPTVRGDTEAFF.

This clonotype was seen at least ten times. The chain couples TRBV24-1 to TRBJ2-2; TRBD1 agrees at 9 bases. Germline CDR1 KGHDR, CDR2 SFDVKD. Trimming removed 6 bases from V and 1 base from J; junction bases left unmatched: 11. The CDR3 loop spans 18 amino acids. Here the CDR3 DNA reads TGTGCCACCAGTCCGACAGGGGGAAGGAGGGAGAACACCGGGGAGCTGTTTTTT. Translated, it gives CATSPTGGRRENTGELFF.

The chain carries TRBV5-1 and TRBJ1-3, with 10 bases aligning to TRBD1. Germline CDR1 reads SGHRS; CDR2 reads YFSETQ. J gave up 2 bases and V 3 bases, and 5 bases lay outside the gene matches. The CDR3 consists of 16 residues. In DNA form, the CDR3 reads TGCGCCAGCAGCTCGGGACAGGGGAGTGCTGGAAACACCATATATTTT. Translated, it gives CASSSGQGSAGNTIYF.

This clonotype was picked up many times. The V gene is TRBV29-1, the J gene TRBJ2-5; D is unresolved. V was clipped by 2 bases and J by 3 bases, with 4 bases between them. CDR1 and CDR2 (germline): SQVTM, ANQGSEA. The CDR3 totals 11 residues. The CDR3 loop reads CSVEREETQYF. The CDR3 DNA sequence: TGCAGCGTTGAACGGGAAGAGACCCAGTACTTC.

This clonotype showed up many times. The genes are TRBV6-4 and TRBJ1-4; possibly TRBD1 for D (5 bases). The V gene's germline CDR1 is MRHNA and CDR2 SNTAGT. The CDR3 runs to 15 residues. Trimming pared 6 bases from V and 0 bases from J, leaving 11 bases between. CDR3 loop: CASSPGHTTNEKLFF. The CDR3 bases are TGTGCCAGCAGCCCCGGACACACAACTAATGAAAAACTGTTTTTT.

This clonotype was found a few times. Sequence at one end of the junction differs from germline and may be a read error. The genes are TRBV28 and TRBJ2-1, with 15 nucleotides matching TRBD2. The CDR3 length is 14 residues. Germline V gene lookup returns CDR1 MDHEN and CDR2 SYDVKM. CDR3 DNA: TGTGCCAGCAGTCGTACCGGGACTAGCGGGGGGATGAGCTTC. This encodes CASSRTGTSGGMSF.

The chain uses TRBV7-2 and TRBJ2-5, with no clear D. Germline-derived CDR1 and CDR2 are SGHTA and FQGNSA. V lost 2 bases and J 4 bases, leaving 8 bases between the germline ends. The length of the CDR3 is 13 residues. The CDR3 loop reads CASSLNAIETQYF. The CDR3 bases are TGTGCCAGCAGCTTAAACGCGATAGAGACCCAGTACTTC.

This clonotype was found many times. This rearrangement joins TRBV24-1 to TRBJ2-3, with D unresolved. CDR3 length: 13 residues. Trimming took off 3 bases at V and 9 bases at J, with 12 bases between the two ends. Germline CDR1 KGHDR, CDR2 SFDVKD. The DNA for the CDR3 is TGTGCCACCAGTGATGACTTCCGAGGCACGCAGTATTTT. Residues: CATSDDFRGTQYF.

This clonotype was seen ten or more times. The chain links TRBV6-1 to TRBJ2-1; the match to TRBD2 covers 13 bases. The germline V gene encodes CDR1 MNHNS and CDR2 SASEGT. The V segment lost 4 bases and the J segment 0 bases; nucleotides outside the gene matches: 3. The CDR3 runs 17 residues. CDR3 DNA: TGTGCCAGCAGTGGACGGACTAGCGGGAGCTCCTACAATGAGCAGTTCTTC. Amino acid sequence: CASSGRTSGSSYNEQFF.

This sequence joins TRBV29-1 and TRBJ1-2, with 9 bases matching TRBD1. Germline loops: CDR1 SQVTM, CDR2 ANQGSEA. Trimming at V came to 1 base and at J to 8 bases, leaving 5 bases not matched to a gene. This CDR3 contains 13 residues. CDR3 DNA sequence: TGCAGCGTTGAAGGGGGGACAGGGTTCGGCTACACCTTC. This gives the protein CSVEGGTGFGYTF.

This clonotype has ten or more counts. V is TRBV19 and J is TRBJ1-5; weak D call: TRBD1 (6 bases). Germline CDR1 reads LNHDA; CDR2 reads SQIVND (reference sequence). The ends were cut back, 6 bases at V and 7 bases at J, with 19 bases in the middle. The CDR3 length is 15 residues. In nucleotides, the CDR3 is TGTGCCAGTAGGGCGGAATCGACAGGAACCCAGCCCCAGCATTTT. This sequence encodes CASRAESTGTQPQHF.

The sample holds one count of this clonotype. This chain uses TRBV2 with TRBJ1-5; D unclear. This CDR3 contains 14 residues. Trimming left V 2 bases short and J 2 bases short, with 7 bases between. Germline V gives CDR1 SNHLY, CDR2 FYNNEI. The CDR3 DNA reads TGTGCCAGCAGTGAAATAAGTGGCAATCAGCCCCAGCATTTT. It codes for CASSEISGNQPQHF.

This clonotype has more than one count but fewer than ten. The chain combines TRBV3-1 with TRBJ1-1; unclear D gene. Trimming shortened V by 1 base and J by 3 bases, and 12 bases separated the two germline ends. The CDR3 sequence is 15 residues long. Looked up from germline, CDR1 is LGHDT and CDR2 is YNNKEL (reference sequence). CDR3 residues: CASSQGLDVHTEAFF. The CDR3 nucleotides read TGTGCCAGCAGCCAAGGCCTTGATGTGCACACTGAAGCTTTCTTT.